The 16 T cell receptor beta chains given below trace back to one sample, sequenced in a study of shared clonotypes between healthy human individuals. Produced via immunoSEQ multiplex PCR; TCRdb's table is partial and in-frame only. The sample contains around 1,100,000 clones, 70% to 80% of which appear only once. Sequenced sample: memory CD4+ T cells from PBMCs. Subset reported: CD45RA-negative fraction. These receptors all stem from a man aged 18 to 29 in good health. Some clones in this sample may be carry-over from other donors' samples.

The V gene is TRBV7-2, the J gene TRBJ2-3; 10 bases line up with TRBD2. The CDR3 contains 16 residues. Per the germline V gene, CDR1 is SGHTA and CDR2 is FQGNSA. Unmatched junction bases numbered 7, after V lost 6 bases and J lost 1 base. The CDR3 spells CASSFLAGARTDTQYF. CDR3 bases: TGTGCCAGCAGTTTTCTAGCGGGAGCCCGCACAGATACGCAGTATTTT.

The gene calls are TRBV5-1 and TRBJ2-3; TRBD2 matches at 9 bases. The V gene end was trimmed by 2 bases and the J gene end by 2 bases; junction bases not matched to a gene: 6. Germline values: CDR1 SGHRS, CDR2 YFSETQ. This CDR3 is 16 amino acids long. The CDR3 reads CASSLLTSGFTDTQYF. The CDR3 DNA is TGCGCCAGCAGCTTATTGACTAGCGGTTTCACAGATACGCAGTATTTT. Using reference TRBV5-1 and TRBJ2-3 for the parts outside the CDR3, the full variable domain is KAGVTQTPRYLIKTRGQQVTLSCSPISGHRSVSWYQQTPGQGLQFLFEYFSETQRNKGNFPGRFSGRQFSNSRSEMNVSTLELGDSALYLCASSLLTSGFTDTQYFGPGTRLTVL.

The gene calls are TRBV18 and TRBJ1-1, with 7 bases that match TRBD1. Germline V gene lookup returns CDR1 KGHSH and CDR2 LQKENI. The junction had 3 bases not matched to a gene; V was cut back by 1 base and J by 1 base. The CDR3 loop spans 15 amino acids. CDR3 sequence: CASSPQGASNTEAFF. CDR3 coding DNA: TGTGCCAGCTCACCACAGGGGGCATCGAACACTGAAGCTTTCTTT.

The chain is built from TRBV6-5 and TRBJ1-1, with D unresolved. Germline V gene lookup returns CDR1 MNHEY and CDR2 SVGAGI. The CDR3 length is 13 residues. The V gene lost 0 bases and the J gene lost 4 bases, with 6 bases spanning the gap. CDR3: CASSYSGRTEAFF. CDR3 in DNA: TGTGCCAGCAGTTACTCAGGTCGCACTGAAGCTTTCTTT.

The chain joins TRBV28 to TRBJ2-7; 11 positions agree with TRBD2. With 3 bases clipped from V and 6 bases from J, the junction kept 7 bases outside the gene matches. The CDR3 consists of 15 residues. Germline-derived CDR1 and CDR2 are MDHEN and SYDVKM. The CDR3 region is CASSFLAGGGLEQYF. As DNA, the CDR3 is TGTGCCAGCAGTTTTCTAGCGGGAGGTGGTCTCGAGCAGTACTTC.

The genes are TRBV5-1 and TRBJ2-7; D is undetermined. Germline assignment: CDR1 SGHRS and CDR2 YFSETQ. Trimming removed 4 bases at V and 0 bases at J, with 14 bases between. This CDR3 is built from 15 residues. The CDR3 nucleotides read TGCGCCAGCAGCCCCAGCCAGCCTAGCTCCTACGAGCAGTACTTC. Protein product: CASSPSQPSSYEQYF.

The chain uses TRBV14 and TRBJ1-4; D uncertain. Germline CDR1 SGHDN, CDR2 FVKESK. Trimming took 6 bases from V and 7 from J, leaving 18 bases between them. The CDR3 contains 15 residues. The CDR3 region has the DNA TGTGCCAGCAGTCAACCCGGGAGAACTGGTGAAAAACTGTTTTTT. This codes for CASSQPGRTGEKLFF.

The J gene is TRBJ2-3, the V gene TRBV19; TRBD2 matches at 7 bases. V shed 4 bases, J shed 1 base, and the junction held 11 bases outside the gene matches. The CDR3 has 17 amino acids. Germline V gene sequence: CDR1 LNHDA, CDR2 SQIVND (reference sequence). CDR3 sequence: CASSRGITSVGTDTQYF. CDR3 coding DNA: TGTGCCAGTAGTAGGGGCATAACTAGCGTTGGCACAGATACGCAGTATTTT.

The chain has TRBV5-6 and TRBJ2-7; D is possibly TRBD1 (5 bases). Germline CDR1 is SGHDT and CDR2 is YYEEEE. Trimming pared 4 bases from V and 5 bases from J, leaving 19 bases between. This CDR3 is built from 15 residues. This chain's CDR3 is CASSGRTWNAHEQYF. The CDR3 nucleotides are TGTGCCAGCAGCGGACGGACATGGAATGCACACGAGCAGTACTTC. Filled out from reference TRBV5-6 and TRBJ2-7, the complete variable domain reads DAGVTQSPTHLIKTRGQQVTLRCSPKSGHDTVSWYQQALGQGPQFIFQYYEEEERQRGNFPDRFSGHQFPNYSSELNVNALLLGDSALYLCASSGRTWNAHEQYFGPGTRLTVT.

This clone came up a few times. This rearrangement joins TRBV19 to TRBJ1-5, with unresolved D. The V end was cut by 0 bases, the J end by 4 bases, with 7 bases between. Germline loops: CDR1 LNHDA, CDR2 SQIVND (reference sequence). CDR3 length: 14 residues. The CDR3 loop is CASSIEAANQPQHF. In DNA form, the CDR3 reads TGTGCCAGTAGTATAGAGGCAGCTAATCAGCCCCAGCATTTT.

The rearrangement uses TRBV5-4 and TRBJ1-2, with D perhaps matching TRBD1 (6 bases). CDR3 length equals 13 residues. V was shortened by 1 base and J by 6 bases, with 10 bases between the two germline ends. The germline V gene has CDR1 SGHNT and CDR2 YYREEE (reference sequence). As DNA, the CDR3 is TGTGCCAGCAGCTTGTGGCAGGGGAATGGCTACACCTTC. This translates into CASSLWQGNGYTF. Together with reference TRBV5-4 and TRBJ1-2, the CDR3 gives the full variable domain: ETGVTQSPTHLIKTRGQQVTLRCSSQSGHNTVSWYQQALGQGPQFIFQYYREEENGRGNFPPRFSGLQFPNYSSELNVNALELDDSALYLCASSLWQGNGYTFGSGTRLTVV.

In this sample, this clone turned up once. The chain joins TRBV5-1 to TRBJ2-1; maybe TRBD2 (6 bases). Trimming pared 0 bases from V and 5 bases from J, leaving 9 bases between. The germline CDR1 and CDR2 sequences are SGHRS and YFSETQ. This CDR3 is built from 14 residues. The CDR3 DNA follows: TGCGCCAGCAGCTTGGACGCGGGAAACAATGAGCAGTTCTTC. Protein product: CASSLDAGNNEQFF.

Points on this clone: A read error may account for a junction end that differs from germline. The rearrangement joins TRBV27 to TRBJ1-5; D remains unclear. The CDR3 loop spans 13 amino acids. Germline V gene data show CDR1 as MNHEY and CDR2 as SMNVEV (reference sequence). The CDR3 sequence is CASSLVRGGLSTF. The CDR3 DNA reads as TGTGCCAGCAGTTTAGTTCGGGGAGGGCTTAGCACATTT.

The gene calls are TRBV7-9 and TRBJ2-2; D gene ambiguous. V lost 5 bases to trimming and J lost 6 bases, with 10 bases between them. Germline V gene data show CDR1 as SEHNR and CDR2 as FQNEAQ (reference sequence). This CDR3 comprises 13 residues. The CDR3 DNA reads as TGTGCCAGCAGCCCTATTGGGTCCGGGGAGCTGTTTTTT. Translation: CASSPIGSGELFF.

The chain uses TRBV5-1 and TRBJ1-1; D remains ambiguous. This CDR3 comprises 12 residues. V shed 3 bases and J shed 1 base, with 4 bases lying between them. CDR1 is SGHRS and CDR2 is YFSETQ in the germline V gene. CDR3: CASSSPNTEAFF. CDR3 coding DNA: TGCGCCAGCAGCTCGCCGAACACTGAAGCTTTCTTT.

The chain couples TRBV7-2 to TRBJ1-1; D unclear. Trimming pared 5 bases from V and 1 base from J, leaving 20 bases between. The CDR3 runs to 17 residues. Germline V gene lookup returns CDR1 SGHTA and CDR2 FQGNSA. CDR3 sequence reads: CASSPLLLGRGNTEAFF. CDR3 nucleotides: TGTGCCAGCAGCCCACTTCTTTTGGGCCGTGGGAACACTGAAGCTTTCTTT.